The clone carrying this T cell receptor (beta chain) has only one observation. CDR3 size: 14 residues. After removal of 3 bases from V and 2 bases from J, the junction contained 0 bases not matched to a gene. This record belongs to a study of T cell changes during pregnancy in multiple sclerosis. Profiling relied on immunoSEQ multiplex PCR, and the TCRdb table lists in-frame clones only, not all of them. This sample carries 25,000 to 30,000 clones, around nine tenths of them seen once, and the ten largest clones take 6% to 6.5%. The sequenced sample was CD8+ T cells from peripheral blood mononuclear cells, obtained before pregnancy. The TCR comes from a female donor with multiple sclerosis, enrolled in a pregnancy study. The chain combines TRBV23-1 with TRBJ1-2; 10 bases map to TRBD1. TRBV23-1 counts as an open reading frame of uncertain function. CDR3 sequence (DNA): TGCGCCAGCAGTCAGACAGGGGGCAACTATGGCTACACCTTC. It codes for CASSQTGGNYGYTF.